This TCR beta chain derives from a study of T-cell memory formation after mild COVID-19. Study at large: Largely donor-specific sequence clusters came from a couple of donors.

5'RACE primed from the constant segment yielded TCR alpha and TCR beta cDNA libraries bearing sample barcodes and UMIs. Each CDR3 protein is one row after TCRdb ran MiXCR on the 5' RACE reads. This repertoire shows about 560,000 distinct CDR3 sequences, 17% found once; its top ten account for less than 10%. Trimming left V 11 bases short and J 1 base short, with 11 bases between. The CDR3 spans 13 residues. Germline CDR1 reads MNHEY; CDR2 reads SVGEGT. The TCR sequence derives from an adult woman who had mild COVID-19 (a few samples of this study predate the infection). Cell type and time point are not known. Sequenced input: PBMCs or a T cell subset sorted from them (not recorded which). V usage is TRBV6-2 or TRBV6-3 and J usage is TRBJ2-2, with D maybe TRBD2 (5 bases). The CDR3 sequence: CAAQRENTGELFF. The DNA for the CDR3 is TGTGCCGCCCAACGGGAGAACACCGGGGAGCTGTTTTTT.